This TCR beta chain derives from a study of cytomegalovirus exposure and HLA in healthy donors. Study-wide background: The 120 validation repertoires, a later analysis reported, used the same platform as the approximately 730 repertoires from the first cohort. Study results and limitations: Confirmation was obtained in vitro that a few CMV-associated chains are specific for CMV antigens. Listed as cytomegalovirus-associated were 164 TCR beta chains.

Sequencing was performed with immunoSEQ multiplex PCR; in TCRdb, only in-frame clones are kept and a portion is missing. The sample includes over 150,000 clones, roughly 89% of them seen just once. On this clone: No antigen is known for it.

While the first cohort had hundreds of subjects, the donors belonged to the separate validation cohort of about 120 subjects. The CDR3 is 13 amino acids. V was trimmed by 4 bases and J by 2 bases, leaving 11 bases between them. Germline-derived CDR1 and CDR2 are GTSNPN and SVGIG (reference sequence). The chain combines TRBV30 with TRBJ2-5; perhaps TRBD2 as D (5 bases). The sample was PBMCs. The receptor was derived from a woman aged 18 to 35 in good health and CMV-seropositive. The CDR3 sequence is CAWTGLDQETQYF. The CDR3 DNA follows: TGTGCCTGGACAGGACTCGATCAAGAGACCCAGTACTTC.